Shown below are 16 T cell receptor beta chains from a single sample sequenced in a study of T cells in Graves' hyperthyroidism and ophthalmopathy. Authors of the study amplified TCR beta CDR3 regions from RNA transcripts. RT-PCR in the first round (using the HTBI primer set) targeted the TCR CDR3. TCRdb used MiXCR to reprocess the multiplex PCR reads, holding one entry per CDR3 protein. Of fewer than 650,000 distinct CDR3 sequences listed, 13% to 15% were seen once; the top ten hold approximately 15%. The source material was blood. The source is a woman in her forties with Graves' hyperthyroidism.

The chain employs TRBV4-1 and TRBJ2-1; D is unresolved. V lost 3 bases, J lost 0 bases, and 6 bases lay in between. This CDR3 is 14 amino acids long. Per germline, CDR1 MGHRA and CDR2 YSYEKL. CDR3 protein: CASSHPSSYNEQFF. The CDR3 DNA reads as TGCGCCAGCAGCCACCCTAGCTCCTACAATGAGCAGTTCTTC.

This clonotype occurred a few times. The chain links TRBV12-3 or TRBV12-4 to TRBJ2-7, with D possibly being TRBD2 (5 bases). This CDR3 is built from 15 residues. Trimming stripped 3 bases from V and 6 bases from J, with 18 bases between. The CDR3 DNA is TGTGCCAGCAGTTTTGGTAGGCGTCCGGGAAGCGAGCAGTACTTC. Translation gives CASSFGRRPGSEQYF.

This chain's CDR3 is CASSQDIVPTIYGYTF. CDR3 nucleotide sequence: TGTGCCAGCAGCCAAGACATAGTTCCCACGATCTATGGCTACACCTTC. The rearrangement uses TRBV3-1 and TRBJ1-2, with no clear D. Trimming cost V 0 bases and J 4 bases, with 15 bases left between them. The CDR3 is made up of 16 amino acids. The V gene's germline CDR1 is LGHDT and CDR2 YNNKEL (reference sequence).

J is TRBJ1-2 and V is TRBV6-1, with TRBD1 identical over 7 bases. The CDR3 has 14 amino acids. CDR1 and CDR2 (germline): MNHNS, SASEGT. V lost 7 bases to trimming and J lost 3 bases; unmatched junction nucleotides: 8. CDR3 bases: TGTGCCAGCAAGGAAGGGGGCGTAGACTATGGCTACACCTTC. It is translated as CASKEGGVDYGYTF.

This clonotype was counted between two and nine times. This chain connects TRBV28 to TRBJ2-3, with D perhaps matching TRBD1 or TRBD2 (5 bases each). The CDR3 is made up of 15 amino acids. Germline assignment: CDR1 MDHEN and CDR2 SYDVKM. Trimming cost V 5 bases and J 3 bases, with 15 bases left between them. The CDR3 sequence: CASSNDRGATDTQYF. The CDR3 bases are TGTGCCAGCAGTAACGACAGAGGGGCAACAGATACGCAGTATTTT.

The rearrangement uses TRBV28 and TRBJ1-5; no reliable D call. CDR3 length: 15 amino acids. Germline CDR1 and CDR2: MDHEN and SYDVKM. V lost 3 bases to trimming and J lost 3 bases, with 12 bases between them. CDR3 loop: CASSFLPKDNQPQHF. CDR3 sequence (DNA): TGTGCCAGCAGTTTTCTCCCGAAGGACAATCAGCCCCAGCATTTT.

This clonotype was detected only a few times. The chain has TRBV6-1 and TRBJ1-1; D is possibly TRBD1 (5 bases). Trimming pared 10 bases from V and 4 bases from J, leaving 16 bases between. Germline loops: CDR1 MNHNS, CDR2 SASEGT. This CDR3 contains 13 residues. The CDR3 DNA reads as TGTGCCACTCGATTGGGGGTATCCACTGAAGCTTTCTTT. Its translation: CATRLGVSTEAFF.

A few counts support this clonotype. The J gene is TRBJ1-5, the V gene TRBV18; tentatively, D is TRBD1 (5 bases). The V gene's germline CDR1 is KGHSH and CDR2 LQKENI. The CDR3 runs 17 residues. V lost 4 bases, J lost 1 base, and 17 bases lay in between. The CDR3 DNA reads TGTGCCAGCTCACGTACCGCCCTGGGGGGAAGCAATCAGCCCCAGCATTTT. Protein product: CASSRTALGGSNQPQHF.

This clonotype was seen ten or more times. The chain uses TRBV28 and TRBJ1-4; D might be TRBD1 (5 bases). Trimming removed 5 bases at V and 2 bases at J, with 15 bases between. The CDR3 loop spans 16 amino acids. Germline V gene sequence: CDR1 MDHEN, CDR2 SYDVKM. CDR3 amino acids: CASSPWDWFTNEKLFF. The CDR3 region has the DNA TGTGCCAGCAGTCCGTGGGACTGGTTTACTAATGAAAAACTGTTTTTT.

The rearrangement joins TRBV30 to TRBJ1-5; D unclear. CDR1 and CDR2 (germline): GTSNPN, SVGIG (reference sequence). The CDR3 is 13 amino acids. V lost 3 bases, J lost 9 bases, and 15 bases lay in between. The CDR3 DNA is TGTGCCTGGAGCGGGTCCCTCGGCGGGCCCCAGCATTTT. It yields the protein CAWSGSLGGPQHF.

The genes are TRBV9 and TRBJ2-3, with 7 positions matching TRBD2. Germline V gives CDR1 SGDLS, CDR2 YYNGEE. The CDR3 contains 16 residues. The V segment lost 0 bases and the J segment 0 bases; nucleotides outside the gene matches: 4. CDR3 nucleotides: TGTGCCAGCAGCGTAGTCGGTAGCGGGAGCACAGATACGCAGTATTTT. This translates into CASSVVGSGSTDTQYF.

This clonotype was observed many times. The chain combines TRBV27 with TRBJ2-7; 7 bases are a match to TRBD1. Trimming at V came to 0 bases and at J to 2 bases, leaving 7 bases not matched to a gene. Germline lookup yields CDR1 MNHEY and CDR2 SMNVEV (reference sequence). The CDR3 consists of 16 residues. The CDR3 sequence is CASSLSGWTGPYEQYF. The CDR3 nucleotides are TGTGCCAGCAGTTTATCTGGGTGGACAGGACCCTACGAGCAGTACTTC.

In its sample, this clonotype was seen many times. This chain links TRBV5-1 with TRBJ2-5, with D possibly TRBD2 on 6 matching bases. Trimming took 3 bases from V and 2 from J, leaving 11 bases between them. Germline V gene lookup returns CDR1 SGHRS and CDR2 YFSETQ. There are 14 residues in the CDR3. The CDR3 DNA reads TGCGCCAGCAGCTGGGGGGACCGACAAGAGACCCAGTACTTC. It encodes CASSWGDRQETQYF.

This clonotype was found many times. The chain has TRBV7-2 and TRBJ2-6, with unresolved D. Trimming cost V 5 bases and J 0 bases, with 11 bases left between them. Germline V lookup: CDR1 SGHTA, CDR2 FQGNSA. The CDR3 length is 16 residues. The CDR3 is CASSQRARSGANVLTF. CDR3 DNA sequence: TGTGCCAGCAGCCAAAGGGCTCGCTCTGGGGCCAACGTCCTGACTTTC.

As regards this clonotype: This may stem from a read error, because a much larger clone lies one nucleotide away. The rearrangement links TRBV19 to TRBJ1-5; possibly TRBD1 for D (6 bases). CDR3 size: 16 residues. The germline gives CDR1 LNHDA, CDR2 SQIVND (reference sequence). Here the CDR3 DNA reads TGTTCCAGTAGTACCCTTCACAGGGCCCCCCATCAGCCCCAGCATTTT. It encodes CSSSTLHRAPHQPQHF.

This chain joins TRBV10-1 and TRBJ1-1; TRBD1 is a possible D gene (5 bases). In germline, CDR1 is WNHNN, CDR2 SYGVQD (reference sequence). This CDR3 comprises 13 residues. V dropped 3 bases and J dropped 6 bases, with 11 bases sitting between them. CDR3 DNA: TGCGCCAGCAGTGATGACAGCCTGCCTGAAGCTTTCTTT. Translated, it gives CASSDDSLPEAFF.